Below, 8 T cell receptor beta chains from the same sample are listed, as sequenced in a study of response to subunit inactivated influenza vaccine. One entry per CDR3 protein results from TCRdb running MiXCR on the RT-PCR reads. The sample lists around 790,000 distinct CDR3 sequences, over 20% occurring once. Source: PBMCs from blood, taken roughly 5 days after vaccination. The receptors shown here come from a man between 50 and 59 years old who received an inactivated influenza vaccine.

In this sample, this clonotype turned up a few times. V gene TRBV29-1 combines with J gene TRBJ2-7; D is possibly TRBD2 (6 bases). The germline CDR1 and CDR2 sequences are SQVTM and ANQGSEA. This CDR3 comprises 13 residues. Trimming pared 2 bases from V and 2 bases from J, leaving 10 bases between. The DNA for the CDR3 is TGCAGCGTTGAATCGCGGGATACCTACGAGCAGTACTTC. This encodes CSVESRDTYEQYF.

This sequence joins TRBV6-1 and TRBJ2-6; D not certain. The V gene's germline CDR1 is MNHNS and CDR2 SASEGT. The length of the CDR3 is 17 residues. V was shortened by 0 bases and J by 0 bases, with 9 bases between the two germline ends. The DNA for the CDR3 is TGTGCCAGCAGTGAAGCGCTCCGGTCCTCTGGGGCCAACGTCCTGACTTTC. Residues: CASSEALRSSGANVLTF.

This clonotype was found a few times. This chain joins TRBV20-1 and TRBJ1-1; 8 bases align to TRBD1. This CDR3 has 14 amino acids. V lost 3 bases to trimming and J lost 5 bases; unmatched junction nucleotides: 8. The germline V gene has CDR1 DFQATT and CDR2 SNEGSKA (reference sequence). CDR3: CSASRDRSSTEAFF. The CDR3 DNA sequence: TGCAGTGCTAGTAGGGACAGGAGTTCTACTGAAGCTTTCTTT.

This chain connects TRBV6-1 to TRBJ2-4; 7 nucleotides match TRBD1. This CDR3 contains 14 residues. The V segment lost 6 bases and the J segment 2 bases; nucleotides outside the gene matches: 4. The V gene's germline CDR1 is MNHNS and CDR2 SASEGT. The CDR3 sequence is CASSPTGSKNIQYF. The CDR3 nucleotides read TGTGCCAGCAGCCCGACAGGGTCCAAAAACATTCAGTACTTC.

The genes are TRBV27 and TRBJ2-1; D gene uncertain. Germline CDR1 MNHEY, CDR2 SMNVEV (reference sequence). This CDR3 has 14 amino acids. Trimming removed 0 bases at V and 3 bases at J, with 6 bases between. This CDR3 reads CASSLSPLYNEQFF. CDR3 in DNA: TGTGCCAGCAGTTTATCGCCACTCTACAATGAGCAGTTCTTC.

In this sample, this clonotype turned up many times. CDR3 amino acids: CASSFRTGGLTGELFF. DNA of the CDR3: TGTGCCAGCAGCTTTCGGACAGGGGGCTTGACCGGGGAGCTGTTTTTT. The rearrangement joins TRBV5-6 to TRBJ2-2, with TRBD1 matching over 11 bases. J was trimmed by 5 bases and V by 2 bases; bases with no gene match: 5. The CDR3 spans 16 residues. The germline gives CDR1 SGHDT, CDR2 YYEEEE.

This sequence joins TRBV5-4 and TRBJ2-3; D is perhaps TRBD2 (5 bases). CDR1 is SGHNT, CDR2 YYREEE, per germline (reference sequence). The CDR3 consists of 14 residues. Trimming took 1 base from V and 8 from J, leaving 14 bases between them. The CDR3 spells CASSLQAGGRTQYF. The CDR3 DNA reads as TGTGCCAGCAGCTTGCAGGCAGGAGGTCGTACGCAGTATTTT. Drawing the rest from reference TRBV5-4 and TRBJ2-3, the complete variable domain is ETGVTQSPTHLIKTRGQQVTLRCSSQSGHNTVSWYQQALGQGPQFIFQYYREEENGRGNFPPRFSGLQFPNYSSELNVNALELDDSALYLCASSLQAGGRTQYFGPGTRLTVL.

This chain connects TRBV7-9 to TRBJ1-6; D possibly corresponds to TRBD1 (5 bases). The germline gives CDR1 SEHNR, CDR2 FQNEAQ (reference sequence). Trimming removed 6 bases at V and 5 bases at J, with 11 bases between. The CDR3 has 14 residues. The CDR3 sequence is CASRQRGDNSPLHF. The CDR3 DNA reads TGTGCCAGCAGGCAAAGGGGTGATAATTCACCCCTCCACTTT. The full variable domain, its missing parts supplied by reference TRBV7-9 and TRBJ1-6, is DTGVSQNPRHKITKRGQNVTFRCDPISEHNRLYWYRQTLGQGPEFLTYFQNEAQLEKSRLLSDRFSAERPKGSFSTLEIQRTEQGDSAMYLCASRQRGDNSPLHFGNGTRLTVT.